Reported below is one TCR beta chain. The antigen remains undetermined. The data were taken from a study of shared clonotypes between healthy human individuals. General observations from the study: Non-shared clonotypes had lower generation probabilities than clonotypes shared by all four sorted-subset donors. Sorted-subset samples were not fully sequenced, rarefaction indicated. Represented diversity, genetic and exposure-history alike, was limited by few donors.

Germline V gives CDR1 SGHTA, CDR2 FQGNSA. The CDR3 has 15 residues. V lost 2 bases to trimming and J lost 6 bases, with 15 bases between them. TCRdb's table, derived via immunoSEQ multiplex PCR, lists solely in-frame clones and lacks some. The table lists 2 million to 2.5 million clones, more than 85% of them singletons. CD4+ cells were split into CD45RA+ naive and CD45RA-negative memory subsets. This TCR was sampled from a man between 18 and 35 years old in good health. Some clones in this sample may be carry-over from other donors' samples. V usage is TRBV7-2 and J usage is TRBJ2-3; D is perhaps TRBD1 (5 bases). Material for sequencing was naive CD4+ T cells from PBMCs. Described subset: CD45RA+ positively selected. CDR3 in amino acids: CASSLIGRVGDTQYF. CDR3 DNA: TGTGCCAGCAGCTTAATAGGCAGGGTGGGGGATACGCAGTATTTT.